Each of the 22 T cell receptor beta chains below was sequenced from the same sample in a study of CD8 T cells in ankylosing spondylitis. TCRdb called the 5' RACE reads again in MiXCR, with one record for every CDR3 protein. The sample has some 200,000 distinct CDR3 sequences; around a sixth are singletons. The sample consisted of blood, either unsorted or a sorted T cell fraction (not recorded which). These receptors were obtained from a male donor under 30 with ankylosing spondylitis or in good health (not recorded which).

The rearrangement links TRBV6-5 to TRBJ2-1; D unclear. The V and J ends lost 5 bases and 4 bases respectively, with 9 bases between them. The CDR3 extends over 13 amino acids. Germline lookup yields CDR1 MNHEY and CDR2 SVGAGI. The DNA of the CDR3 is TGTGCCAGCAGTGACTGGTCTTACAATGAGCAGTTCTTC. As protein: CASSDWSYNEQFF.

The table lists this clonotype with many counts. DNA of the CDR3: TGTGCCAGCAGCGCTGAAATAAAGCTCGAGCAGTTCTTC. Its translation is CASSAEIKLEQFF. The chain has TRBV6-4 and TRBJ2-1; no clear D. The V gene's germline CDR1 is MRHNA and CDR2 SNTAGT. The V end lost 6 bases, the J end lost 10 bases, and 16 bases lay between the germline ends. The CDR3 loop spans 13 amino acids.

There are many counts of this clonotype. The chain uses TRBV5-1 and TRBJ1-5; 7 bases are a match to TRBD1. CDR3 length equals 15 residues. CDR1 and CDR2 (germline): SGHRS, YFSETQ. The V segment lost 4 bases and the J segment 0 bases; nucleotides outside the gene matches: 4. This CDR3 is CASSTGAGSNQPQHF. CDR3 nucleotides: TGCGCCAGCAGCACAGGGGCGGGTAGCAATCAGCCCCAGCATTTT.

This clonotype has a count of ten or more. V and J are TRBV12-3 or TRBV12-4 and TRBJ2-5, with TRBD2 matching 9 bases. This CDR3 has 19 residues. The V and J ends lost 6 bases and 0 bases, in that order; junction bases with no gene match: 17. The CDR3 DNA sequence: TGTGCCAGCAGACCTACCCGATTAGCGGGAGCCAAGTACCAAGAGACCCAGTACTTC. It codes for CASRPTRLAGAKYQETQYF.

Ten or more counts support this clonotype. V gene TRBV12-3 or TRBV12-4 combines with J gene TRBJ2-4, with 12 bases matching TRBD2. The CDR3 sequence is 15 residues long. V shed 7 bases and J 6 bases; nucleotides not matched to a gene: 7. The CDR3 here is CASNPSGRAANIQYF. The DNA for the CDR3 is TGTGCCAGCAACCCTAGCGGGAGGGCCGCAAACATTCAGTACTTC.

The table lists this clonotype with many counts. This chain links TRBV29-1 with TRBJ2-2; D is perhaps TRBD1 (6 bases). The CDR3 sequence is 13 residues long. Germline assignment: CDR1 SQVTM and CDR2 ANQGSEA. The V end lost 5 bases, the J end lost 7 bases, and 14 bases lay between the germline ends. The DNA of the CDR3 is TGCAGCGTTATGGACAGAAGTGACGGGGAGCTGTTTTTT. It encodes CSVMDRSDGELFF.

There are many counts of this clonotype. The rearrangement links TRBV29-1 to TRBJ1-4; no reliable D call. This CDR3 region has 10 residues. Germline CDR1 reads SQVTM; CDR2 reads ANQGSEA. V lost 4 bases and J 8 bases, leaving 5 bases between the germline ends. This chain's CDR3 is CSVGGEKLFF. CDR3 nucleotide sequence: TGCAGCGTTGGAGGGGAAAAACTGTTTTTT.

The V and J genes are TRBV5-1 and TRBJ2-1, with 7 positions matching TRBD2. The length of the CDR3 is 15 residues. V was pared by 5 bases and J by 4 bases, with 9 bases of the junction left unmatched. Germline loops: CDR1 SGHRS, CDR2 YFSETQ. The CDR3 protein is CASRLLAEIYNEQFF. In DNA, the CDR3 is TGCGCCAGCAGACTGCTAGCGGAGATTTACAATGAGCAGTTCTTC.

This chain joins TRBV7-2 and TRBJ2-3; no definite D call. CDR1 and CDR2 (germline): SGHTA, FQGNSA. V dropped 0 bases and J dropped 2 bases, with 9 bases sitting between them. The length of the CDR3 is 15 residues. In DNA form, the CDR3 reads TGTGCCAGCAGCTTAGCGCTCAGAGTCACAGATACGCAGTATTTT. It translates to CASSLALRVTDTQYF.

This clonotype was seen many times. The chain combines TRBV5-1 with TRBJ2-1; D is perhaps TRBD1 (6 bases). The CDR3 is made up of 13 amino acids. Germline assignment: CDR1 SGHRS and CDR2 YFSETQ. V gave up 5 bases and J gave up 10 bases, with 16 bases separating them. CDR3 loop: CASSLQGKVEQFF. CDR3 in DNA: TGCGCCAGCAGTTTACAGGGTAAGGTGGAGCAGTTCTTC.

This clonotype has ten or more counts. The chain joins TRBV28 to TRBJ2-7; TRBD2 agrees at 8 bases. Germline values: CDR1 MDHEN, CDR2 SYDVKM. The length of the CDR3 is 17 residues. The trim removed 4 bases at V and 3 bases at J, leaving 14 bases unmatched. This CDR3 reads CASSSPAGSGSNYEQYF. CDR3 DNA: TGTGCCAGCAGTTCACCCGCAGGCAGCGGGAGTAACTACGAGCAGTACTTC.

The V gene is TRBV27, the J gene TRBJ2-3, with 10 bases aligning to TRBD2. This CDR3 region has 16 residues. Trimming at V came to 8 bases and at J to 5 bases, leaving 13 bases not matched to a gene. In germline, CDR1 is MNHEY, CDR2 SMNVEV (reference sequence). CDR3 protein: CASSRWASGRVDTQYF. The CDR3 nucleotides read TGTGCCAGCTCGAGGTGGGCTAGCGGGAGAGTAGATACGCAGTATTTT.

This clonotype has at least ten counts. The genes are TRBV5-1 and TRBJ2-1; 11 bases are a match to TRBD2. The CDR3 sequence is 18 residues long. The junction had 5 bases not matched to a gene; V was cut back by 0 bases and J by 0 bases. CDR1 and CDR2 (germline): SGHRS, YFSETQ. The CDR3 loop is CASSLGGTSGNSYNEQFF. CDR3 DNA: TGCGCCAGCAGCTTGGGCGGGACTAGCGGCAACTCCTACAATGAGCAGTTCTTC. Full variable domain (outside the CDR3, taken from reference TRBV5-1 and TRBJ2-1): KAGVTQTPRYLIKTRGQQVTLSCSPISGHRSVSWYQQTPGQGLQFLFEYFSETQRNKGNFPGRFSGRQFSNSRSEMNVSTLELGDSALYLCASSLGGTSGNSYNEQFFGPGTRLTVL.

This clonotype was picked up many times. The rearrangement uses TRBV28 and TRBJ1-6; tentatively, D is TRBD1 (6 bases). The CDR3 covers 17 residues. The germline gives CDR1 MDHEN, CDR2 SYDVKM. With 6 bases removed from V and 0 bases from J, the gap between germline ends came to 15 bases. The CDR3 DNA reads TGTGCCAGCAGGCCCAGGGGCTCGGGCTCCTATAATTCACCCCTCCACTTT. Translated: CASRPRGSGSYNSPLHF.

This clonotype appeared many times. The rearrangement uses TRBV12-3 or TRBV12-4 and TRBJ1-1, with D perhaps matching TRBD1 (5 bases). The CDR3 runs 14 residues. V shed 3 bases and J shed 7 bases, with 15 bases lying between them. CDR3 residues: CASSFKMRGVEAFF. CDR3 DNA sequence: TGTGCCAGCAGTTTCAAAATGAGGGGAGTTGAAGCTTTCTTT.

This clonotype was seen many times. The rearrangement joins TRBV3-1 to TRBJ1-1; unclear D gene. V gave up 3 bases and J gave up 0 bases, with 2 bases separating them. CDR3 length equals 12 residues. Germline loops: CDR1 LGHDT, CDR2 YNNKEL (reference sequence). The CDR3 bases are TGTGCCAGCAGCCAGGTGAACACTGAAGCTTTCTTT. Amino acid sequence: CASSQVNTEAFF.

This clonotype was detected many times. The rearrangement uses TRBV20-1 and TRBJ1-2; 7 bases align to TRBD1. Per germline, CDR1 DFQATT and CDR2 SNEGSKA (reference sequence). The V and J ends lost 3 bases and 2 bases, in that order; junction bases with no gene match: 6. This CDR3 spans 14 amino acids. CDR3 region: CSARQPGQNYGYTF. The CDR3 DNA sequence: TGCAGTGCTAGGCAACCGGGACAGAACTATGGCTACACCTTC.

Only a few counts were recorded for this clonotype. V is TRBV10-1 and J is TRBJ2-1; 14 bases are a match to TRBD2. V trimming: 3 bases; J trimming: 7 bases; junction bases outside the gene matches: 14. The CDR3 is 19 amino acids. Germline CDR1 is WNHNN and CDR2 is SYGVQD (reference sequence). CDR3 residues: CASSDPEDQGLAGGNEQFF. Here the CDR3 DNA reads TGCGCCAGCAGTGATCCCGAGGACCAAGGACTAGCGGGAGGTAATGAGCAGTTCTTC.

V usage is TRBV7-2 and J usage is TRBJ2-7, with 7 bases aligning to TRBD2. Trimming took 5 bases from V and 3 from J; bases not matched to a gene: 4. Germline CDR1 SGHTA, CDR2 FQGNSA. The length of the CDR3 is 13 residues. In nucleotides, the CDR3 is TGTGCCAGCAGCCCACGGGAGGACTACGAGCAGTACTTC. It encodes CASSPREDYEQYF.

The chain uses TRBV27 and TRBJ1-6; D ambiguous. Trimming removed 9 bases at V and 9 bases at J, with 27 bases between. Germline assignment: CDR1 MNHEY and CDR2 SMNVEV (reference sequence). CDR3 length: 17 residues. The CDR3 coding sequence is TGTGCCAGAAGAAGAATCCTGCCGCCCATGGATGGTTCACCCCTCCACTTT. Protein sequence: CARRRILPPMDGSPLHF.

This clonotype was detected many times. The genes are TRBV21-1 and TRBJ2-1; TRBD1, the D gene given by the table, was not confirmed from the DNA. TRBV21-1 represents a pseudogene. This CDR3 region has 17 residues. The CDR3 DNA reads TGTGCCAGCAGCAAAGATCGACAGAGACCTGCGGGGAATGAGCAGTTCTTC. Protein sequence: CASSKDRQRPAGNEQFF.

This clonotype was counted at least ten times. The chain has TRBV5-1 and TRBJ2-3, with 8 bases matching TRBD2. The CDR3 length is 13 residues. The germline V gene has CDR1 SGHRS and CDR2 YFSETQ. With 4 bases clipped from V and 6 bases from J, the junction kept 4 bases outside the gene matches. The CDR3 region has the DNA TGCGCCAGCAGCGCGAGCGGGAGTGATACGCAGTATTTT. Amino acids: CASSASGSDTQYF.